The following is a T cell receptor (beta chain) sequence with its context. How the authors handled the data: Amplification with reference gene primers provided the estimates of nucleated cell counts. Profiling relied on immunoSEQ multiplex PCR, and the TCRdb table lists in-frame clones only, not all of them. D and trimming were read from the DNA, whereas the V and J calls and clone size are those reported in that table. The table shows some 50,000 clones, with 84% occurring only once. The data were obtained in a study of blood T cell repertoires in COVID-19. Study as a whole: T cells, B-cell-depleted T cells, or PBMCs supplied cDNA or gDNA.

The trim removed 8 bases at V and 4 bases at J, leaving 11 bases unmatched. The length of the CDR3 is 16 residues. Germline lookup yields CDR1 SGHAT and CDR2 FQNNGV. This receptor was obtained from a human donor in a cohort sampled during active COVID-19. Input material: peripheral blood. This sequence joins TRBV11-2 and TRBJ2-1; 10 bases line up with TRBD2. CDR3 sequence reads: CASLPAGTSVYNEQFF. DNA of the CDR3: TGTGCCAGCTTACCGGCCGGGACTAGCGTTTACAATGAGCAGTTCTTC.